Listed below are T cell receptor beta chains from one sample, sequenced in a study of regulatory T cells in long-lasting Graves disease. Each CDR3 protein gets one entry after TCRdb re-called the multiplex PCR reads with MiXCR. Here the sample spans around 460,000 distinct CDR3 sequences, approximately 22% being singletons. Specimen: peripheral blood mononuclear cells (PBMCs), collected when the disease was refractory, from a patient treated with antithyroid drugs. The receptors come from a female donor with Graves disease. CDR3s include the opening cysteine and the closing phenylalanine or tryptophan. Fields, in order: clone size, D gene, J gene, V gene, CDR3 DNA, CDR3 protein. The D gene is left open where the match is weak. Only some rows state a clone size, as once, few, many or a class for expanded clones.

clone size: NA
D gene: NA
J gene: TRBJ2-7
V gene: TRBV30
CDR3 DNA: TGTGCCTGGAGAAGCGGCAGCTCCTACGAGCAGTACTTC
CDR3 protein: CAWRSGSSYEQYF

clone size: many
D gene: NA
J gene: TRBJ2-6
V gene: TRBV2
CDR3 DNA: TGTGCCAGCAGTGGGTTAGGGCTCTCTGGGGCCAACGTCCTGACTTTC
CDR3 protein: CASSGLGLSGANVLTF

clone size: NA
D gene: TRBD1
J gene: TRBJ1-5
V gene: TRBV28
CDR3 DNA: TGTGCCAGCAGGGGACAGGGAGGAGGACAGCCCCAGCATTTT
CDR3 protein: CASRGQGGGQPQHF

clone size: NA
D gene: NA
J gene: TRBJ2-1
V gene: TRBV7-2
CDR3 DNA: TGTGCCAGCAGCACCCCGACAGTTTACAATGAGCAGTTCTTC
CDR3 protein: CASSTPTVYNEQFF

clone size: many
D gene: TRBD2
J gene: TRBJ2-5
V gene: TRBV29-1
CDR3 DNA: TGCAGCGTTGTCGATAGCGGGGGGGGATGGACCCAGTACTTC
CDR3 protein: CSVVDSGGGWTQYF

clone size: many
D gene: TRBD1
J gene: TRBJ2-4
V gene: TRBV12-3/TRBV12-4
CDR3 DNA: TGTGCCAGCAGTTTGGGGACAGCGAAAAACATTCAGTACTTC
CDR3 protein: CASSLGTAKNIQYF

clone size: many
D gene: TRBD1
J gene: TRBJ2-4
V gene: TRBV20-1
CDR3 DNA: TGCAGTGCTAACGCTCATGGGACAGGGGGCATTCAGTACTTC
CDR3 protein: CSANAHGTGGIQYF

clone size: NA
D gene: NA
J gene: TRBJ1-3
V gene: TRBV5-1
CDR3 DNA: TGCGCCAGCAGCTTGGAGTCCGGGATCGGGTACACCATATATTTT
CDR3 protein: CASSLESGIGYTIYF

clone size: NA
D gene: NA
J gene: TRBJ2-6
V gene: TRBV29-1
CDR3 DNA: TGCAGCGTTCTTAACTCTGGGGCCAACGTCCTGACTTTC
CDR3 protein: CSVLNSGANVLTF

clone size: many
D gene: TRBD2
J gene: TRBJ2-2
V gene: TRBV19
CDR3 DNA: TGTGCCAGTAACGGGGAGGGGTCGTACACCGGGGAGCTGTTTTTT
CDR3 protein: CASNGEGSYTGELFF

clone size: NA
D gene: TRBD2
J gene: TRBJ2-7
V gene: TRBV4-1
CDR3 DNA: TGCGCCAGCAGCCAAGATTTTTCTAGCGGGGCCTACGAGCAGTACTTC
CDR3 protein: CASSQDFSSGAYEQYF

clone size: NA
D gene: NA
J gene: TRBJ1-1
V gene: TRBV7-9
CDR3 DNA: TGTGCCAGCAGCTTAAGAAACCTAAGGGCTGACAGGCTGAACACTGAAGCTTTCTTT
CDR3 protein: CASSLRNLRADRLNTEAFF

clone size: few
D gene: TRBD1
J gene: TRBJ1-1
V gene: TRBV19
CDR3 DNA: TGTGCCACCTGGACAGGGTATAACACTGAAGCTTTCTTT
CDR3 protein: CATWTGYNTEAFF

clone size: NA
D gene: NA
J gene: TRBJ1-4
V gene: TRBV4-3
CDR3 DNA: TGCGCCACCAAGAGCCGAGGGGATGAAAAACTGTTTTTT
CDR3 protein: CATKSRGDEKLFF

clone size: few
D gene: NA
J gene: TRBJ2-5
V gene: TRBV7-9
CDR3 DNA: TGTGCCAGCAGCTTCAACCGGGGCCCCCAAGAGACCCAGTACTTC
CDR3 protein: CASSFNRGPQETQYF

clone size: few
D gene: NA
J gene: TRBJ1-5
V gene: TRBV6-1
CDR3 DNA: TGTGCCAGCAGCCCCCTCGATAGCAATCAGCCCCAGCATTTT
CDR3 protein: CASSPLDSNQPQHF

clone size: few
D gene: NA
J gene: TRBJ2-7
V gene: TRBV20-1
CDR3 DNA: TGCAGTGCTAGGTCCCAAGAAAACTCCTACGAGCAGTACTTC
CDR3 protein: CSARSQENSYEQYF

clone size: NA
D gene: NA
J gene: TRBJ1-2
V gene: TRBV27
CDR3 DNA: TGTGCCAGCAGCCCGGACAGCTCTAACTATGGCTACACCTTC
CDR3 protein: CASSPDSSNYGYTF

clone size: many
D gene: NA
J gene: TRBJ1-4
V gene: TRBV6-1
CDR3 DNA: TGTGCCAGCAGACGACGGCCGGCAAATGAAAAACTGTTTTTT
CDR3 protein: CASRRRPANEKLFF

clone size: many
D gene: TRBD1
J gene: TRBJ1-5
V gene: TRBV12-3/TRBV12-4
CDR3 DNA: TGTGCCAGCAGCCCCCGGGACAGGGGGCTAGTAGGGCAGCCCCAGCATTTT
CDR3 protein: CASSPRDRGLVGQPQHF

clone size: NA
D gene: TRBD1
J gene: TRBJ2-3
V gene: TRBV10-3
CDR3 DNA: TGTGCCATCAGTGGGACAGGGACCACAGATACGCAGTATTTT
CDR3 protein: CAISGTGTTDTQYF

clone size: few
D gene: NA
J gene: TRBJ1-3
V gene: TRBV30
CDR3 DNA: TGTGCCTGGAGTGCGGGGACTGCCGCGGGGGACACCATATATTTT
CDR3 protein: CAWSAGTAAGDTIYF

clone size: many
D gene: TRBD1
J gene: TRBJ1-6
V gene: TRBV28
CDR3 DNA: TGTGCCAGCAGACTACCGACAGGGGCGAATTCACCCCTCCACTTT
CDR3 protein: CASRLPTGANSPLHF

clone size: many
D gene: NA
J gene: TRBJ1-5
V gene: TRBV11-2
CDR3 DNA: TGTGCCAGCAGCTTAGAGGCGTCTCAGCCCCAGCATTTT
CDR3 protein: CASSLEASQPQHF

clone size: NA
D gene: NA
J gene: TRBJ1-3
V gene: TRBV7-2
CDR3 DNA: TGTGCCAGCAGCGTACAGGGCCGGGTCACCATATATTTT
CDR3 protein: CASSVQGRVTIYF

clone size: once
D gene: TRBD1
J gene: TRBJ1-5
V gene: TRBV5-4
CDR3 DNA: TGTGCCAGCAGCTTATTTGGACAGGGGGAGCAGCCCCAGCATTTT
CDR3 protein: CASSLFGQGEQPQHF

clone size: few
D gene: NA
J gene: TRBJ1-6
V gene: TRBV6-5
CDR3 DNA: TGTGCCAGCAGTTACTCGCCGGGGGCCTATAATTCACCCCTCCACTTT
CDR3 protein: CASSYSPGAYNSPLHF

clone size: NA
D gene: NA
J gene: TRBJ2-7
V gene: TRBV11-2
CDR3 DNA: TGTGCCAGCAGCTTTTCGATCCAGGGGCAGGATGGATACTTC
CDR3 protein: CASSFSIQGQDGYF

clone size: few
D gene: NA
J gene: TRBJ2-7
V gene: TRBV30
CDR3 DNA: TGTGCCTGGGGACACCCTGGGGGCGAGCAGTACTTC
CDR3 protein: CAWGHPGGEQYF

clone size: many
D gene: TRBD1
J gene: TRBJ1-1
V gene: TRBV12-3/TRBV12-4
CDR3 DNA: TGTGCCAGCGCGACAGGGGCTGAAGCTTTCTTT
CDR3 protein: CASATGAEAFF

clone size: few
D gene: NA
J gene: TRBJ1-5
V gene: TRBV7-2
CDR3 DNA: TGTGCCAGCAGCTTAGATGCGGCAGTTAATCAGCCCCAGCATTTT
CDR3 protein: CASSLDAAVNQPQHF

clone size: few
D gene: NA
J gene: TRBJ2-7
V gene: TRBV28
CDR3 DNA: TGTGCCAGCAGTTTAGTTTATCGGGAGCAGTACTTC
CDR3 protein: CASSLVYREQYF

clone size: few
D gene: NA
J gene: TRBJ1-2
V gene: TRBV9
CDR3 DNA: TGTGCCAGCAGCGTAGACGGCTATGGCTACACCTTC
CDR3 protein: CASSVDGYGYTF

clone size: few
D gene: NA
J gene: TRBJ2-5
V gene: TRBV2
CDR3 DNA: TGTGCCAGCAGTGTTTTGCAGAACCAAGAGACCCAGTACTTC
CDR3 protein: CASSVLQNQETQYF

clone size: many
D gene: TRBD1
J gene: TRBJ1-1
V gene: TRBV20-1
CDR3 DNA: TGCAGTGCTAGAGAGGGAGCGGGACAGCACACTGAAGCTTTCTTT
CDR3 protein: CSAREGAGQHTEAFF